A selection of T cell receptor beta chains follows, all from one sample in a study of T cells after yellow fever vaccination. TCRdb re-called the 5' RACE reads through MiXCR, storing one row per CDR3 protein. The table records 100,000 to 150,000 distinct CDR3 sequences, roughly 9% of them present only once. Sequencing used CD8+ T cells sorted from PBMCs, obtained on the day of the yellow fever booster vaccination. These receptors all come from a man between 18 and 29 years old who received the YFV17D yellow fever vaccine. Each CDR3 is given with its conserved first and last residue. A D gene is named only where the DNA matches it firmly. Expanded clones are given a class, and other clones once, few, many or no size at all.

CDR3nt | CDR3aa | len | j_gene | v_gene | d_gene | abundance
TGTGCCAGCAGCCCCGGGGCGGGGGCTTACGAGCAGTACTTC | CASSPGAGAYEQYF | 14 | TRBJ2-7 | TRBV7-3 | . | .
TGTGCCAGCAGCCCCCGCGAGGGCCGGGCCTATAATTCACCCCTCCACTTT | CASSPREGRAYNSPLHF | 17 | TRBJ1-6 | TRBV21-1 | . | few
TGTGCCAGCAGTTTATTACCCCGGGTTGTTAAGTACCAAGAGACCCAGTACTTC | CASSLLPRVVKYQETQYF | 18 | TRBJ2-5 | TRBV12-3/TRBV12-4 | . | few
TGTGCCAGCAGAGGACCCGGGGGCGCATACACCGGGGAGCTGTTTTTT | CASRGPGGAYTGELFF | 16 | TRBJ2-2 | TRBV28 | . | few
TGTGCCAGCAGCGGATACGGGACGGGCGGTGAGACCCAGTACTTC | CASSGYGTGGETQYF | 15 | TRBJ2-5 | TRBV9 | . | many
TGTGCCAGCAGTTCACCCAAACGCTTGTCCTACGAGCAGTACTTC | CASSSPKRLSYEQYF | 15 | TRBJ2-7 | TRBV27 | . | .
TGTGCCAGCAGCTCGGACAAGGCTGAGCAGTTCTTC | CASSSDKAEQFF | 12 | TRBJ2-1 | TRBV7-3 | . | few
TGTGCCAGCAGCTTGGAGGAGGGGGCATCGGAGGAGACCCAGTACTTC | CASSLEEGASEETQYF | 16 | TRBJ2-5 | TRBV5-6 | . | few
TGTGCCAGCAGCCATGAGGGACAGAGAGCCTACGAGCAGTACTTC | CASSHEGQRAYEQYF | 15 | TRBJ2-7 | TRBV6-2/TRBV6-3 | TRBD1 | few
TGTGCCAGCGCGGGACTAGCGGGGGGGAAGTACCAAGAGACCCAGTACTTC | CASAGLAGGKYQETQYF | 17 | TRBJ2-5 | TRBV12-3/TRBV12-4 | TRBD2 | .
TGTGCCAGCACCCTAGCCCCCGCGGGCACAGATACGCAGTATTTT | CASTLAPAGTDTQYF | 15 | TRBJ2-3 | TRBV7-9 | . | few
TGTGCCACCAGCAGACAGGAGCACACCGGGGAGCTGTTTTTT | CATSRQEHTGELFF | 14 | TRBJ2-2 | TRBV15 | . | .
TGTGCCAGCAGCCAAGACGTACAGGGAGATACGCAGTATTTT | CASSQDVQGDTQYF | 14 | TRBJ2-3 | TRBV14 | . | medium-sized
TGTGCCAGCAGCTTATATCCCCGGTTGGCAGACAGAAATAATTCACCCCTCCACTTT | CASSLYPRLADRNNSPLHF | 19 | TRBJ1-6 | TRBV7-8 | . | few
TGTGCCAGCCTGGTGGGGGTTATCAACCAAGAGACCCAGTACTTC | CASLVGVINQETQYF | 15 | TRBJ2-5 | TRBV5-8 | . | few
TGTGCCAGCAGGTCAGGGGCGCACGCAATCTACGAGCAGTACTTC | CASRSGAHAIYEQYF | 15 | TRBJ2-7 | TRBV6-2/TRBV6-3 | . | many
TGTGCCAGCAGCTTAGCGTGGGACACTGAAGCTTTCTTT | CASSLAWDTEAFF | 13 | TRBJ1-1 | TRBV7-6 | . | few
TGTGCCAGCAGCTTAAGGGGGTCACCCCTCCACTTT | CASSLRGSPLHF | 12 | TRBJ1-6 | TRBV7-9 | . | .
TGCGCCAGCAGCTTGACCGTTTCCTACGAGCAGTACTTC | CASSLTVSYEQYF | 13 | TRBJ2-7 | TRBV5-1 | . | few